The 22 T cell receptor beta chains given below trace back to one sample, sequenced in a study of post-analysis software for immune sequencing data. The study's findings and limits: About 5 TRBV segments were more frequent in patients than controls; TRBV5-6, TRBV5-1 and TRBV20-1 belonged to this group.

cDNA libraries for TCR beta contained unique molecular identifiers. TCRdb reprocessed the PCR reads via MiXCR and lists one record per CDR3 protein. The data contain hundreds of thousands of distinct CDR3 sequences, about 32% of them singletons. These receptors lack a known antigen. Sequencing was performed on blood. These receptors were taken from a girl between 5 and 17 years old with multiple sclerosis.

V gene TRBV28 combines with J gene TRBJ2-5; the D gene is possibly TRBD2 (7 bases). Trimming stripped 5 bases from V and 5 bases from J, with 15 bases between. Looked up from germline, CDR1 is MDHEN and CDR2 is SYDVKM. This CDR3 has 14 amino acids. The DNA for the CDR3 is TGTGCCAGCAGTAATCGGGGGGCCCGTGAGACCCAGTACTTC. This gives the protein CASSNRGARETQYF.

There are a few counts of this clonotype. The DNA of the CDR3 is TGTGCCAGCACCTCCTTGGGACTAGCGGGAGTTCGTGAGTACAATGAGCAGTTCTTC. This translates into CASTSLGLAGVREYNEQFF. This chain links TRBV27 with TRBJ2-1; TRBD2 agrees at 14 bases. Trimming took 7 bases from V and 4 from J; bases not matched to a gene: 15. Looked up from germline, CDR1 is MNHEY and CDR2 is SMNVEV (reference sequence). The CDR3 extends over 19 amino acids.

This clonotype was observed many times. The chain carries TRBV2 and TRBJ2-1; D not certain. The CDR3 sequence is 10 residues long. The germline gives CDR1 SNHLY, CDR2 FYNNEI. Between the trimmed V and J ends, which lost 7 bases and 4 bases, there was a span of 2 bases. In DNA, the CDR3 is TGTGCCAGCAAATACAATGAGCAGTTCTTC. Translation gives CASKYNEQFF. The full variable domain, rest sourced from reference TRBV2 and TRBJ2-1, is EPEVTQTPSHQVTQMGQEVILRCVPISNHLYFYWYRQILGQKVEFLVSFYNNEISEKSEIFDDQFSVERPDGSNFTLKIRSTKLEDSAMYFCASKYNEQFFGPGTRLTVL.

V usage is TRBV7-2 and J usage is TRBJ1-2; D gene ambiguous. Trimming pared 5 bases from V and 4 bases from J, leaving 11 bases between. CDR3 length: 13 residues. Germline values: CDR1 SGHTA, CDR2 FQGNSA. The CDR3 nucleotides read TGTGCCAGCAGCCTCGACAAGCTCTATGGCTACACCTTC. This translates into CASSLDKLYGYTF.

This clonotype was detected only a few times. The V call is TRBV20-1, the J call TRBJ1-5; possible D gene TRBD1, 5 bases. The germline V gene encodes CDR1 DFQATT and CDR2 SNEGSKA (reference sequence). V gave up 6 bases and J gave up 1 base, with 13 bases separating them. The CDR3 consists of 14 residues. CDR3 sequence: CSARDLWSNQPQHF. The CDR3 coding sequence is TGCAGTGCCAGGGACCTTTGGAGCAATCAGCCCCAGCATTTT.

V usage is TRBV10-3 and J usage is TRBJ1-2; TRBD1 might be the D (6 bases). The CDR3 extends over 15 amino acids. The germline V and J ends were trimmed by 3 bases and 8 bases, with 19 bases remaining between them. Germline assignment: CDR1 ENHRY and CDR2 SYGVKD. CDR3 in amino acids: CAISEPGGGIGGYTF. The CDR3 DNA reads TGTGCCATCAGTGAACCCGGAGGGGGGATTGGAGGCTACACCTTC.

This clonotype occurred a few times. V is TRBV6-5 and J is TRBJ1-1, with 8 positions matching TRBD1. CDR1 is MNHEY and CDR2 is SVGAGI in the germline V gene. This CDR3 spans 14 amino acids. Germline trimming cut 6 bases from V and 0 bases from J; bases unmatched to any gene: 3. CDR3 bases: TGTGCCAGCAGGCCACAGGGGGTGAACACTGAAGCTTTCTTT. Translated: CASRPQGVNTEAFF.

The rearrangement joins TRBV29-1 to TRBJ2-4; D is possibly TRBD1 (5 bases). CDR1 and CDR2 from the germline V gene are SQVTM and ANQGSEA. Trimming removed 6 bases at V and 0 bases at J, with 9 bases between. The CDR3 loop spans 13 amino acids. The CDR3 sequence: CSVGQLAKNIQYF. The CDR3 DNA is TGCAGCGTCGGACAACTAGCCAAAAACATTCAGTACTTC.

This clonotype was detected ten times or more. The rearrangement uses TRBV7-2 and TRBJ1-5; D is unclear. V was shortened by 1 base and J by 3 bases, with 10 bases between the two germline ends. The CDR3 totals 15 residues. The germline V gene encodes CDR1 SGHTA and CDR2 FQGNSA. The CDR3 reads CASSLVSGYNQPQHF. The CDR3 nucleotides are TGTGCCAGCAGCTTAGTTTCCGGCTACAATCAGCCCCAGCATTTT.

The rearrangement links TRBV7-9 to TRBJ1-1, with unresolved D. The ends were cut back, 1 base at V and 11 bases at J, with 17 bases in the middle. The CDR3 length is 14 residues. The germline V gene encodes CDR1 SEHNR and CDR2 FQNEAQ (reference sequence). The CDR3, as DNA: TGTGCCAGCAGCTTAGACGTGGGGATGGGTGATGCTTTCTTT. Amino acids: CASSLDVGMGDAFF.

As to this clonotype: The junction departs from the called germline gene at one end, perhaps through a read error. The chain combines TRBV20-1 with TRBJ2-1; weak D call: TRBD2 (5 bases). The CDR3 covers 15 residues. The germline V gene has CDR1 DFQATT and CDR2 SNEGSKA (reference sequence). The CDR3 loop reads CSARERVSSYNGQFF. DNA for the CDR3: TGCAGTGCTAGAGAGCGGGTAAGCTCCTACAATGGGCAGTTCTTC.

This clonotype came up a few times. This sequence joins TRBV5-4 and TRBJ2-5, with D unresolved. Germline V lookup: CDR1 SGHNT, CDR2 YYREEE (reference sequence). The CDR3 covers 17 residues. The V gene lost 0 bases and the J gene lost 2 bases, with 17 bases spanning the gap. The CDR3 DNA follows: TGTGCCAGCAGCTTGGAGCCGCAGGCGAGCAGACAAGAGACCCAGTACTTC. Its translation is CASSLEPQASRQETQYF.

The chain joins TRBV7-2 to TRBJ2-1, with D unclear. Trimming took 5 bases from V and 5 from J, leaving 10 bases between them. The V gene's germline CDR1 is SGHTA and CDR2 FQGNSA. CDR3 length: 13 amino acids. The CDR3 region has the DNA TGTGCCAGCAGCCCGAACCTTGACAATGAGCAGTTCTTC. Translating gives CASSPNLDNEQFF.

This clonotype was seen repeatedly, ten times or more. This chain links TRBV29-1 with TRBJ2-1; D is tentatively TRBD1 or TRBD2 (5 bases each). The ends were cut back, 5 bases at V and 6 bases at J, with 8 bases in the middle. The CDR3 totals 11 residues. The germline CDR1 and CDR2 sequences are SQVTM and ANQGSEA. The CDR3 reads CSVTGTNEQFF. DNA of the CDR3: TGCAGCGTTACCGGGACCAATGAGCAGTTCTTC.

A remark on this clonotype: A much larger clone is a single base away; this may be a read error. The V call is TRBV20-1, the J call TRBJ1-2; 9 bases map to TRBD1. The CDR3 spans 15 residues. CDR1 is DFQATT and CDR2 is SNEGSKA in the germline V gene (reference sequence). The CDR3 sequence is CSAENPGQGDYSYTF. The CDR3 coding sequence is TGCAGTGCAGAGAATCCGGGACAGGGAGACTATAGCTACACCTTC.

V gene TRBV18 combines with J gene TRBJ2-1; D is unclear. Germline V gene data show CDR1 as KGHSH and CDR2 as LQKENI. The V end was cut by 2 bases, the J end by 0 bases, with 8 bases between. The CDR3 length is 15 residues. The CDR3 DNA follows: TGTGCCAGCTCACCAGCGTTTAGCTCCTACAATGAGCAGTTCTTC. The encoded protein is CASSPAFSSYNEQFF. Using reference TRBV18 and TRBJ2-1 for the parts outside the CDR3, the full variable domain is NAGVMQNPRHLVRRRGQEARLRCSPMKGHSHVYWYRQLPEEGLKFMVYLQKENIIDESGMPKERFSAEFPKEGPSILRIQQVVRGDSAAYFCASSPAFSSYNEQFFGPGTRLTVL.

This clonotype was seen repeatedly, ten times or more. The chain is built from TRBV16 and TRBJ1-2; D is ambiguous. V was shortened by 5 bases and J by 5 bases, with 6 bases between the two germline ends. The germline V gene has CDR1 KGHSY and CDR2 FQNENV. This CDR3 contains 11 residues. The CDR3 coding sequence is TGTGCCAGCAGCTGGGATTATGGCTACACCTTC. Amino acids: CASSWDYGYTF.

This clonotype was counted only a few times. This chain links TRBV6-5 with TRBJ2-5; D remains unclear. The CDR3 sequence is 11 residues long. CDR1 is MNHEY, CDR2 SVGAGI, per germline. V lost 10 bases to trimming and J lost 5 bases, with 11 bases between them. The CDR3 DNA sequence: TGTGCCACTGGACGTGCGGAGACCCAGTACTTC. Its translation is CATGRAETQYF.

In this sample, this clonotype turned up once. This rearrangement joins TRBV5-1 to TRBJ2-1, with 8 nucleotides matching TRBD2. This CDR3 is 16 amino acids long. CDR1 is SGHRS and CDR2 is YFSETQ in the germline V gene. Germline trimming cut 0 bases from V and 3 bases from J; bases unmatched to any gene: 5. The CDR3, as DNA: TGCGCCAGCAGCTTGGCACTAGCGGCTAACTACAATGAGCAGTTCTTC. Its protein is CASSLALAANYNEQFF.

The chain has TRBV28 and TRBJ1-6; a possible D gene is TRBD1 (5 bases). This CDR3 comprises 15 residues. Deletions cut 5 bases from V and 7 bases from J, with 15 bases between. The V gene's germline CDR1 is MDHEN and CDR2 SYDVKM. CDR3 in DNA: TGTGCCAGCAGTCCCTCGGGGGGGGGAAATTCACCCCTCCACTTT. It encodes CASSPSGGGNSPLHF.

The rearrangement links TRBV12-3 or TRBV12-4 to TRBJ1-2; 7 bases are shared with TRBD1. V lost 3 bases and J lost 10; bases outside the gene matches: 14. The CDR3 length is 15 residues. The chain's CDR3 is CASSFRAGGLLVYTF. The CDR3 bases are TGTGCCAGCAGTTTCAGGGCAGGGGGTCTCCTTGTCTACACCTTC.

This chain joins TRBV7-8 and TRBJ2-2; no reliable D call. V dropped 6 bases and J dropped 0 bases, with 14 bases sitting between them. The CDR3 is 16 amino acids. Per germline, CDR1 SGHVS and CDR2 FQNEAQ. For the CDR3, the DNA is TGTGCCAGCAGTCCCAATACAGTAACGAACACCGGGGAGCTGTTTTTT. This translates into CASSPNTVTNTGELFF.